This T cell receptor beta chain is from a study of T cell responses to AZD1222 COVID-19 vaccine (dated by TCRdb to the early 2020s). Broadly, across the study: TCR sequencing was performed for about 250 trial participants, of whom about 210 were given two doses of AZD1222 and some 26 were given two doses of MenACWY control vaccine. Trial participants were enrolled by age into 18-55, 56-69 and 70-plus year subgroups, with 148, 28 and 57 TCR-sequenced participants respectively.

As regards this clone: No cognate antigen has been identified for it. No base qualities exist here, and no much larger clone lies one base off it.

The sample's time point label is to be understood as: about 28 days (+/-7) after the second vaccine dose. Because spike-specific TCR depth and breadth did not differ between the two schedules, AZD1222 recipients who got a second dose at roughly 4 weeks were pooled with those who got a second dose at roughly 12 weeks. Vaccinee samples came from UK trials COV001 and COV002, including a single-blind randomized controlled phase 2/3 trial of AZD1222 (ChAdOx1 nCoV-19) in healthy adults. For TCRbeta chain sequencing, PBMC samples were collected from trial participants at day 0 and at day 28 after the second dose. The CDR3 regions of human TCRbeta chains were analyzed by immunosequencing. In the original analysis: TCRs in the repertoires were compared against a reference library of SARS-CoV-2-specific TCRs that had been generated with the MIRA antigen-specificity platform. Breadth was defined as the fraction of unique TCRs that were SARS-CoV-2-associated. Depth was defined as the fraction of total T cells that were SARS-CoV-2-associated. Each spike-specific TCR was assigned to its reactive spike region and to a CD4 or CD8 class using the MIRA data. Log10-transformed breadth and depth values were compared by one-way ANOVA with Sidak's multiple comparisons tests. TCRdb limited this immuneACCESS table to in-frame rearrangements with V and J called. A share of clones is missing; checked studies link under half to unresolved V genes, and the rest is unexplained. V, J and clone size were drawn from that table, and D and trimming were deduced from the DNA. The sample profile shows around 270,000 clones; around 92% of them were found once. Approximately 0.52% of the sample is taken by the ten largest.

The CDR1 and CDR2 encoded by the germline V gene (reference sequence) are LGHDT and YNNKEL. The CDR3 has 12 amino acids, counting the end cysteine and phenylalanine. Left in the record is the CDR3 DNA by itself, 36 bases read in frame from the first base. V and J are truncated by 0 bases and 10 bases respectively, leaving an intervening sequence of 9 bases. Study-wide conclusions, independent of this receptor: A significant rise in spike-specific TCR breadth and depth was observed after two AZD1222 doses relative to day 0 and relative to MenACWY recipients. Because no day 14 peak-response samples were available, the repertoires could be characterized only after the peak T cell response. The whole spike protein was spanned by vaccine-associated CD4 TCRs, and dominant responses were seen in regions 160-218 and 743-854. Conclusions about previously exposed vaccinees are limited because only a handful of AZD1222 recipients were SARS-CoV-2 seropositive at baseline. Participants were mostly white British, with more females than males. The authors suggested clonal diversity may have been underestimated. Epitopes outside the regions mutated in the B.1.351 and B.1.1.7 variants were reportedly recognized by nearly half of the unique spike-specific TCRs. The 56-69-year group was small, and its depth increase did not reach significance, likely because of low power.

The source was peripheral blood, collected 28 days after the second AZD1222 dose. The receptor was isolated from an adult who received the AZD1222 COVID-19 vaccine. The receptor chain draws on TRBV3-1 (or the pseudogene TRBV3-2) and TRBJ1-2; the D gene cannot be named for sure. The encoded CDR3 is CASSQDRQLYTF. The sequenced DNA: TGTGCCAGCAGCCAAGATCGTCAACTCTACACCTTC.